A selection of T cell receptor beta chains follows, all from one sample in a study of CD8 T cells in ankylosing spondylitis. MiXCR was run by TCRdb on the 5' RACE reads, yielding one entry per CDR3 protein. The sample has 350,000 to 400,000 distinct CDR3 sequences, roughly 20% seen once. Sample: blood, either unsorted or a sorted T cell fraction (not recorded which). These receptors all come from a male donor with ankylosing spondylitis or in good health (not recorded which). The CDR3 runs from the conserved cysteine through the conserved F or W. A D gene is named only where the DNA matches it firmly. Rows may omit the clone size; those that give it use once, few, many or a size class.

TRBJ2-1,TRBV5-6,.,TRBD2,TGTGCCAGCAGCTTCGGAGATCCCGGGGGGGCGTCGAAGTTCTTC,CASSFGDPGGASKFF
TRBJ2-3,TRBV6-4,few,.,TGTGCCAGCAGTGAAGGAGACAAGGTCACAGATACGCAGTATTTT,CASSEGDKVTDTQYF
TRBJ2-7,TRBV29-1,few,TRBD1,TGCAGCGTTGCTGGACAGGGAGAGGAGCAGTACTTC,CSVAGQGEEQYF
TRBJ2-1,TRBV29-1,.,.,TGCAGCGTTGAAAGGACTCTCTACAATGAGCAGTTCTTC,CSVERTLYNEQFF
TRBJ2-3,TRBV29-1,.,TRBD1,TGCAGCGTTCGGACAGGGGAAGGAGATACGCAGTATTTT,CSVRTGEGDTQYF
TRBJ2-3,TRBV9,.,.,TGTGCCAGCAGCGCGACTACCGCCGGCACAGATACGCAGTATTTT,CASSATTAGTDTQYF
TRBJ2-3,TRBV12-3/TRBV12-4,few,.,TGTGCCAGCAGGGGACCTTCCCCAGCGCAGTATTTT,CASRGPSPAQYF
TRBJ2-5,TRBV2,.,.,TGTGCCAGCAGCCGCCCTGACGAGATTGAAGAGACCCAGTACTTC,CASSRPDEIEETQYF
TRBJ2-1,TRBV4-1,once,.,TGCGCCAGCAGCCAAGAAGGGGGGGGGGCCACGTACAATGAGCAGTTCTTC,CASSQEGGGATYNEQFF
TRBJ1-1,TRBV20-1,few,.,TGCAGTGCTAGGATCCAGGGTCCGGGTGAAGCTTTCTTT,CSARIQGPGEAFF
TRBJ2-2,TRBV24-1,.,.,TGTGCCACCTCCGGGAGTCGCACCGGGGAGCTGTTTTTT,CATSGSRTGELFF
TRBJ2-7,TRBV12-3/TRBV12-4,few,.,TGTGCCAGCAGGCCGGGGGCTGCCTACGAGCAGTACTTC,CASRPGAAYEQYF
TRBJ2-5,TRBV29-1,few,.,TGCAGCGTTGAATTTGGGCAGCTTCAAGAGACCCAGTACTTC,CSVEFGQLQETQYF
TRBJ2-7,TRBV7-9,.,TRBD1,TGTGCCAGCAGCTTGGACAGGGAGGCAGGTCAGCAGTACTTC,CASSLDREAGQQYF
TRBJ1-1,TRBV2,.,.,TGTGCCAGCAACTTACCCGGGGAGTGGGAGAACACTGAAGCTTTCTTT,CASNLPGEWENTEAFF
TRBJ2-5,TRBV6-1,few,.,TGTGCCAGCAGTGACCCCTCCGCCGTTCCGGGGGAGACCCAGTACTTC,CASSDPSAVPGETQYF
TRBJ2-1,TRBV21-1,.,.,TGTGCCAGCAGCAAACAACAGGGGTCCTATAGCGACAATGAGCAGTTCTTC,CASSKQQGSYSDNEQFF
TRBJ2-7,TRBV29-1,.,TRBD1,TGCAGCGTGGAGCGAGGGACAGGGGCGGGGGAGCAGTACTTC,CSVERGTGAGEQYF
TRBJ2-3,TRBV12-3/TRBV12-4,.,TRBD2,TGTGCCAGCAAGAGTTGGGAGCGGGGGACCCTCGGATCTAGCACAGATACGCAGTATTTT,CASKSWERGTLGSSTDTQYF
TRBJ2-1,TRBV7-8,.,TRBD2,TGTGCCAGCAGCCCCCAACCCAGCGGGGGGGCCAATGAGCAGTTCTTC,CASSPQPSGGANEQFF
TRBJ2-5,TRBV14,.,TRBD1,TGTGCCAGCAGCCCCTTTGACAGGGGGCAGGAGACCCAGTACTTC,CASSPFDRGQETQYF
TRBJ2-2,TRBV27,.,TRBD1,TGTGCCAGCAGGCCGGGACAGGGGGCCCCCGGGGAGCTGTTTTTT,CASRPGQGAPGELFF
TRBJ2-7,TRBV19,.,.,TGTGCCAGTAGTATTTACGGAGGCAGCCCCTACGAGCAGTACTTC,CASSIYGGSPYEQYF
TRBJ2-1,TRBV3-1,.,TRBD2,TGTGCCAGCAGCCATGATATCATCGGGGGGGGCATTGAGCAGTTCTTC,CASSHDIIGGGIEQFF
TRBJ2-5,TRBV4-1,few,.,TGCGCCAGCAGCCAAGATTACGGGGAGACCCAGTACTTC,CASSQDYGETQYF
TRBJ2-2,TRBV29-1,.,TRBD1,TGCAGCGTCCTGGGACAGGTGAACACCGGGGAGCTGTTTTTT,CSVLGQVNTGELFF
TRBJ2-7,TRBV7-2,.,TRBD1,TGTGCCAGCAGGGTCGCGGGGACAGGGTTCCACGAGCAGTACTTC,CASRVAGTGFHEQYF
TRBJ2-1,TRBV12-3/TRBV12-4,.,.,TGTGCCAGCAGTTTCGCCACGCCCTTCCACAATGAGCAGTTCTTC,CASSFATPFHNEQFF
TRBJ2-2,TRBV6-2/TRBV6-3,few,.,TGTGCCAGCAGTTACTCTTACGCCGGGGAGCTGTTTTTT,CASSYSYAGELFF
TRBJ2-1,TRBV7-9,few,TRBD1,TGTGCCAGCAGCCACCGGACAGGGTACAATGAGCAGTTCTTC,CASSHRTGYNEQFF
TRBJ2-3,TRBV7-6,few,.,TGTGCCAGCAGCCTCAGTCCCGGGGCGGACGCCGGTGGGCAGTATTTT,CASSLSPGADAGGQYF
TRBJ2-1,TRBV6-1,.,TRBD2,TGTGCCAGCACCCCTAGCGGGGGGGCCATTCCATTCTTC,CASTPSGGAIPFF
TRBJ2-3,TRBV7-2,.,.,TGTGCCAGCCCCGCCCAGGCTTTAGATACGCAGTATTTT,CASPAQALDTQYF
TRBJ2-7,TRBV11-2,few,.,TGTGCCAGCAGCTTAATTCTGTCCTACGAGCAGTACTTC,CASSLILSYEQYF
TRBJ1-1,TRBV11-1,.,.,TGTGCCAGCAGTATAGGGCCGGCCTGGACTGAAGCTTTCTTT,CASSIGPAWTEAFF
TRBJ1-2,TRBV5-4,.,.,TGTGCCAGCAGCTTGGTGTGGGGTTTTGACGGCTACACCTTC,CASSLVWGFDGYTF
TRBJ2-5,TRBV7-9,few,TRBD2,TGTGCCAGCAGCTTAGTTGGTGGGGAGGGTCAAGAGACCCAGTACTTC,CASSLVGGEGQETQYF
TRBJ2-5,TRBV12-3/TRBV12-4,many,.,TGTGCCAGCAGGCCTCGCGGAGCCGTCCAAGAGACCCAGTACTTC,CASRPRGAVQETQYF
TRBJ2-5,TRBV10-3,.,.,TGTGCCATCAGCGACGGGGCGACCCAGTACTTC,CAISDGATQYF
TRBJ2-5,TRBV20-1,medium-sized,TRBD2,TGCAGTGCCAGCGGGGGGGGCCTACAAGAGACCCAGTACTTC,CSASGGGLQETQYF
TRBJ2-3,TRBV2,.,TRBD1,TGTGCCAGCAGACCCGGACAGGCCTCTAGCACAGATACGCAGTATTTT,CASRPGQASSTDTQYF
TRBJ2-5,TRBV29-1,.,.,TGCAGCGTTGTTGGGCTCAGCAGCCAAGAGACCCAGTACTTC,CSVVGLSSQETQYF
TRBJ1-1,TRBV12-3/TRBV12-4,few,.,TGTGCCAGCAGTCCAGGGGTTGGAACTGAAGCTTTCTTT,CASSPGVGTEAFF
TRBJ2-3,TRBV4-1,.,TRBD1,TGCGCCAGCAGCACCTTCGGGACAGGGCTCTCAGATACGCAGTATTTT,CASSTFGTGLSDTQYF
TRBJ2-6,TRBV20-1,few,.,TGCAGTGCTAGGGATGAGGCCAACGTCCTGACTTTC,CSARDEANVLTF
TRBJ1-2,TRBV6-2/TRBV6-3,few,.,TGTGCCAGCAGTTACCAACCAAGGGATGGCTACACCTTC,CASSYQPRDGYTF